The 19 T cell receptor beta chains in this list originate from one sample, sequenced in a study of T-cell reconstitution after alpha-beta-depleted transplantation in children. Unique molecular identifiers tagged the TCRbeta library. Via MiXCR, TCRdb re-called the PCR reads, giving one row per CDR3 protein. The table has 450,000 to 550,000 distinct CDR3 sequences, 10% to 12% seen once; the top ten hold 12% to 15%. The sample was PBMCs, mostly from graft donor cells, taken 180 days after TCRalphabeta/CD19-depleted stem cell transplant. Every receptor here comes from a female patient aged 2 to 10 who had a stem cell transplant for aplastic anemia, so the T cells may come from the graft donor.

The chain is built from TRBV27 and TRBJ2-1; D perhaps matches TRBD1 (5 bases). The CDR3 totals 13 residues. The germline V and J ends were trimmed by 7 bases and 7 bases, with 14 bases remaining between them. Germline V CDR1 and CDR2: MNHEY, SMNVEV (reference sequence). CDR3 amino acids: CASNPSGNNEQFF. CDR3 DNA: TGTGCCAGCAACCCATCAGGGAATAATGAGCAGTTCTTC.

This clonotype was observed a handful of times. The chain has TRBV7-9 and TRBJ2-5; TRBD2 aligns across 7 bases. Germline CDR1 reads SEHNR; CDR2 reads FQNEAQ (reference sequence). This CDR3 is built from 13 residues. V gave up 11 bases and J gave up 3 bases; unmatched junction bases: 9. The chain's CDR3 is CALLTAGEETQYF. In nucleotides, the CDR3 is TGTGCCCTTCTAACGGCGGGAGAAGAGACCCAGTACTTC.

This clonotype appeared a few times. This chain links TRBV6-1 with TRBJ1-3, with D unresolved. The CDR3 length is 13 residues. The V and J ends lost 5 bases and 0 bases respectively, with 5 bases between them. Germline-derived CDR1 and CDR2 are MNHNS and SASEGT. DNA of the CDR3: TGTGCCAGCAGTCGGGACTCTGGAAACACCATATATTTT. Translated: CASSRDSGNTIYF.

The DNA for the CDR3 is TGTGCCAGCAGCCCCCTAGCGATTATCAAGAATGAGCAGTTCTTC. This sequence encodes CASSPLAIIKNEQFF. This chain links TRBV27 with TRBJ2-1; the D gene is possibly TRBD2 (6 bases). V was pared by 6 bases and J by 7 bases, with 19 bases between. The CDR3 has 15 amino acids. In germline, CDR1 is MNHEY, CDR2 SMNVEV (reference sequence).

The CDR3 region has the DNA TGTGCCAGCAGCAGAAGGGGTCTCGGCACCGGGGAGCTGTTTTTT. It is translated as CASSRRGLGTGELFF. The rearrangement joins TRBV3-1 to TRBJ2-2; tentatively, D is TRBD1 (5 bases). Germline V gene sequence: CDR1 LGHDT, CDR2 YNNKEL (reference sequence). V was trimmed by 5 bases and J by 4 bases, leaving 14 bases between them. This CDR3 spans 15 amino acids.

The chain uses TRBV29-1 and TRBJ2-7; 10 nucleotides align to TRBD1. The CDR3 spans 14 residues. Per germline, CDR1 SQVTM and CDR2 ANQGSEA. V dropped 4 bases and J dropped 0; count of bases not matched to a gene: 3. CDR3 nucleotides: TGCAGCGTTGTGGACAGGGGGTACTCCTACGAGCAGTACTTC. It is translated as CSVVDRGYSYEQYF.

This clonotype was recorded a few times. The chain uses TRBV27 and TRBJ1-2, with TRBD1 matching 11 bases. This CDR3 has 15 residues. Trimming at V came to 5 bases and at J to 8 bases, leaving 10 bases not matched to a gene. Germline CDR1 MNHEY, CDR2 SMNVEV (reference sequence). CDR3 sequence (DNA): TGTGCCAGCAGTACCTTTGGACAGGGGGCTGGGGGCTACACCTTC. It specifies CASSTFGQGAGGYTF.

The CDR3 DNA is TGTGCCAGCACCCCCAACCTAGCGGGCTCCCAAGAGACCCAGTACTTC. This gives the protein CASTPNLAGSQETQYF. The chain recombines TRBV3-1 with TRBJ2-5; TRBD2 aligns across 8 bases. The germline CDR1 and CDR2 sequences are LGHDT and YNNKEL (reference sequence). The CDR3 totals 16 residues. The V segment lost 7 bases and the J segment 1 base; nucleotides outside the gene matches: 11.

This clonotype was observed a handful of times. This chain links TRBV12-3 or TRBV12-4 with TRBJ2-3; D is perhaps TRBD2 (6 bases). This CDR3 comprises 18 residues. Trimming stripped 1 base from V and 0 bases from J, with 17 bases between. This CDR3 is CASSLGAGRASSTDTQYF. The CDR3 bases are TGTGCCAGCAGTTTAGGGGCGGGAAGAGCCTCTAGCACAGATACGCAGTATTTT.

The chain combines TRBV20-1 with TRBJ2-2, with 8 nucleotides matching TRBD2. J was trimmed by 3 bases and V by 3 bases; bases with no gene match: 9. CDR3 length equals 16 residues. Per the germline V gene, CDR1 is DFQATT and CDR2 is SNEGSKA (reference sequence). As DNA, the CDR3 is TGCAGTGCTAGGGGTGGCGGGAGGCCGTACACCGGGGAGCTGTTTTTT. Protein: CSARGGGRPYTGELFF.

Many counts were recorded for this clonotype. The chain links TRBV9 to TRBJ1-1, with D unresolved. Germline loops: CDR1 SGDLS, CDR2 YYNGEE. The V gene lost 4 bases and the J gene lost 1 base, with 8 bases spanning the gap. The CDR3 loop spans 13 amino acids. The CDR3 reads CASSPRQNTEAFF. The CDR3 DNA is TGTGCCAGCAGCCCCCGGCAGAACACTGAAGCTTTCTTT.

In its sample, this clonotype was seen many times. The J gene is TRBJ2-2, the V gene TRBV29-1; D is tentatively TRBD1 or TRBD2 (5 bases each). This CDR3 region has 12 residues. Germline-derived CDR1 and CDR2 are SQVTM and ANQGSEA. Trimming removed 7 bases at V and 6 bases at J, with 12 bases between. CDR3 DNA: TGCAGCGCCGAACGGGGCTCCGGGGAGCTGTTTTTT. This gives the protein CSAERGSGELFF.

This clonotype was seen a handful of times. This chain links TRBV7-2 with TRBJ2-7; D is ambiguous. The germline V and J ends were trimmed by 4 bases and 0 bases, with 4 bases remaining between them. The germline V gene encodes CDR1 SGHTA and CDR2 FQGNSA. The CDR3 is made up of 12 amino acids. The CDR3 sequence is CASSWNSYEQYF. CDR3 nucleotide sequence: TGTGCCAGCAGCTGGAACTCCTACGAGCAGTACTTC.

The J gene is TRBJ2-2, the V gene TRBV4-3; D may match TRBD1 or TRBD2 (5 bases each). The germline CDR1 and CDR2 sequences are LGHNA and YSLEER. This CDR3 is 20 amino acids long. V was pared by 4 bases and J by 2 bases, with 26 bases between. The CDR3 here is CASSPRVRPVRGVNTGELFF. CDR3 coding DNA: TGCGCCAGCAGCCCGAGGGTTCGACCGGTGAGGGGAGTAAACACCGGGGAGCTGTTTTTT.

This clonotype was seen a handful of times. The gene calls are TRBV16 and TRBJ1-1; D unresolved. This CDR3 comprises 15 residues. Deletions cut 0 bases from V and 2 bases from J, with 10 bases between. Germline lookup yields CDR1 KGHSY and CDR2 FQNENV. This chain's CDR3 is CASSQSAALNTEAFF. CDR3 nucleotides: TGTGCCAGCAGCCAATCCGCGGCACTAAACACTGAAGCTTTCTTT.

This clonotype was counted at least ten times. The rearrangement uses TRBV12-5 and TRBJ2-1; D unresolved. The germline V gene encodes CDR1 LGHNT and CDR2 FRNRAP. Trimming took off 1 base at V and 0 bases at J, with 4 bases between the two ends. CDR3 size: 14 residues. The DNA of the CDR3 is TGTGCTAGTGGTTTGGCTGGCTCCTACAATGAGCAGTTCTTC. Translated: CASGLAGSYNEQFF.

In its sample, this clonotype was seen a few times. V usage is TRBV15 and J usage is TRBJ2-3; D gene unclear. This CDR3 has 13 amino acids. V lost 1 base, J lost 3 bases, and 5 bases lay in between. Per the germline V gene, CDR1 is LNHNV and CDR2 is YYDKDF (reference sequence). CDR3: CATSRAWTDTQYF. DNA of the CDR3: TGTGCCACCAGCAGAGCTTGGACAGATACGCAGTATTTT.

There are many counts of this clonotype. The CDR3 sequence: CSAEPGNNEQFF. The CDR3 DNA reads as TGCAGTGCGGAGCCCGGGAACAATGAGCAGTTCTTC. This sequence joins TRBV20-1 and TRBJ2-1; TRBD2 might be the D (5 bases). CDR3 length: 12 residues. The germline V and J ends were trimmed by 6 bases and 5 bases, with 11 bases remaining between them. Germline CDR1 reads DFQATT; CDR2 reads SNEGSKA (reference sequence).

In this sample, this clonotype turned up many times. The chain employs TRBV28 and TRBJ2-4, with D unclear. The CDR3 runs 19 residues. CDR1 and CDR2 (germline): MDHEN, SYDVKM. The V and J ends lost 4 bases and 0 bases respectively, with 22 bases between them. CDR3 nucleotides: TGTGCCAGCAGTTCCTATGAGAAGGCTCTCCATCTAGCCAAAAACATTCAGTACTTC. Translated, it gives CASSSYEKALHLAKNIQYF.